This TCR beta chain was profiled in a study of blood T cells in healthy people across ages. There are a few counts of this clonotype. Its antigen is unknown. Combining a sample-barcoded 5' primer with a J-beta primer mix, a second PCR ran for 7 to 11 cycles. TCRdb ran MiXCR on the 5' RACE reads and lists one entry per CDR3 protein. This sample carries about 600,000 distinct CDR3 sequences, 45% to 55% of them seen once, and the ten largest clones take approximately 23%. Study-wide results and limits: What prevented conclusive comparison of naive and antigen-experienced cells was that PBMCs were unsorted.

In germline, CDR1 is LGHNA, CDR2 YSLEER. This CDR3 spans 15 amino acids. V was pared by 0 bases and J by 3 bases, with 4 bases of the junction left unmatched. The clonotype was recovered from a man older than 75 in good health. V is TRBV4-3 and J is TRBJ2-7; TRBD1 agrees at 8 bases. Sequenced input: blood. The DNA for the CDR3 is TGCGCCAGCAGCCAAGACCTGGGACAGGACTACGAGCAGTACTTC. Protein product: CASSQDLGQDYEQYF.